The rows below give T cell receptor beta chains drawn from one sample of a study of blood T cell repertoires in COVID-19. Generated by immunoSEQ multiplex PCR, the TCRdb table keeps only in-frame clones and is missing some. The sample has 250,000 to 300,000 clones, approximately 80% seen once. The sample comprised PBMCs or T cells enriched from blood (not recorded which). The receptors originated from a man aged 35 to 55 who had been exposed to COVID-19. Each CDR3 is given with its conserved first and last residue. A D gene is named only where the DNA matches it firmly. Size values are once, few and many counts, or a class for expanded clones, and some rows have none.

size | D | J | V | DNA | CDR3
NA | NA | TRBJ1-3 | TRBV7-3 | TGTGCCAGCAGCTTAGGGAGCTCTGGAAACACCATATATTTT | CASSLGSSGNTIYF
few | NA | TRBJ2-7 | TRBV6-5 | TGTGCCAGCAGTCCGGGACACGGAACCTACGAGCAGTACTTC | CASSPGHGTYEQYF
NA | TRBD2 | TRBJ2-1 | TRBV2 | TGTGCCAGCAGGCTTGCTAGCGGGGTGAACAATGAGCAGTTCTTC | CASRLASGVNNEQFF
once | NA | TRBJ1-5 | TRBV21-1 | TGTGCCAGCAGCGCCTGGACAGAGGGTCATCAGCCCCAGCATTTT | CASSAWTEGHQPQHF
NA | TRBD2 | TRBJ2-1 | TRBV25-1 | TGTGCCAGCAGTGAGCCTACTAGCGGGAGTCTCTACAATGAGCAGTTCTTC | CASSEPTSGSLYNEQFF
NA | NA | TRBJ2-7 | TRBV12-1 | TGTGCCAACCTCCCGGGCGGGCCGAACTCCTACGAGCAGTACTTC | CANLPGGPNSYEQYF
NA | NA | TRBJ2-1 | TRBV4-1 | TGCGCCAGCAGCCAAGGGGCAGGGTGGTTCAATGAGCAGTTCTTC | CASSQGAGWFNEQFF
many | NA | TRBJ1-2 | TRBV28 | TGTGCCAGCATGAGGGTCGACTATGGCTACACCTTC | CASMRVDYGYTF
NA | TRBD2 | TRBJ2-7 | TRBV6-6 | TGTGCCAGCAGTCGCGGGACTAGCGGGAGCGGTTCCTACGAGCAGTACTTC | CASSRGTSGSGSYEQYF
NA | NA | TRBJ1-2 | TRBV5-8 | TGTGCCAGCAGCTTGGACATAAAAGGCCAGGACTATGGCTACACCTTC | CASSLDIKGQDYGYTF
NA | NA | TRBJ1-2 | TRBV10-3 | TGTGCCATCAGTGAGGACAGGCGAGGGCAAACCTATGGCTACACCTTC | CAISEDRRGQTYGYTF
many | TRBD1 | TRBJ1-5 | TRBV9 | TGTGCCAGCAGCGTTGGGACAGTTGCCAATCAGCCCCAGCATTTT | CASSVGTVANQPQHF
once | NA | TRBJ2-1 | TRBV27 | TGTGCCAGCAGTTCAAGGGGCTATGAGCAGTTCTTC | CASSSRGYEQFF
NA | NA | TRBJ2-7 | TRBV12-2 | TGTGCAAGTCGCTTTCAGGGGAGCGAGCAGTACTTC | CASRFQGSEQYF
NA | NA | TRBJ2-7 | TRBV3-1/TRBV3-2 | TGTGCCAGCAGCCCAACCCCAGGATACGAGCAGTACTTC | CASSPTPGYEQYF
once | NA | TRBJ2-5 | TRBV25-1 | TGTGCCAGCAGTGGTATAGAGACCCAGTACTTC | CASSGIETQYF
NA | TRBD2 | TRBJ2-7 | TRBV19 | TGTGCCAGTGGGACTAGCGGCGCCCACGAGCAGTACTTC | CASGTSGAHEQYF
NA | TRBD2 | TRBJ2-1 | TRBV11-3 | TGTGCCAGCAGCATCCTAGCGGGAAAACGCAATGAGCAGTTCTTC | CASSILAGKRNEQFF
NA | NA | TRBJ1-6 | TRBV19 | TGTGCCAGTAGTTTCCGACTGGACTCCTATAATTCACCCCTCCACTTT | CASSFRLDSYNSPLHF
NA | NA | TRBJ1-2 | TRBV9 | TGTGCCAGCAGTGATAGGGGGGGCTACACCTTC | CASSDRGGYTF
NA | TRBD2 | TRBJ2-3 | TRBV5-5 | TGTGCCAGCAGCCCCGGGGGAGCGGGAGTTTCAGATACGCAGTATTTT | CASSPGGAGVSDTQYF
once | NA | TRBJ1-5 | TRBV5-3 | TGTGCCAGAAGCTCGGTGGAGCCCCAGCATTTT | CARSSVEPQHF
NA | TRBD1 | TRBJ2-1 | TRBV5-6 | TGTGCCAGCAGCTTGGATAGGGACAGCAATGAGCAGTTCTTC | CASSLDRDSNEQFF
NA | NA | TRBJ1-2 | TRBV15 | TGTGCCACCAGCAGAGACAGGGCCTATGGCTACACCTTC | CATSRDRAYGYTF
NA | TRBD1 | TRBJ2-7 | TRBV2 | TGTGCCAGCAGCGGACAGGGGGCCTCCTACGAGCAGTACTTC | CASSGQGASYEQYF
NA | TRBD2 | TRBJ2-2 | TRBV30 | TGTGCCTGGAGTCCGGGACGGGGGGGCGCCGGGGAGCTGTTTTTT | CAWSPGRGGAGELFF
NA | TRBD2 | TRBJ2-5 | TRBV4-1 | TGCGCCAGCAGCCAGTTAGCGGGAGTCGTAGGGCAAGAGACCCAGTACTTC | CASSQLAGVVGQETQYF